The sequence of this T cell receptor (beta chain) was determined in a study of blood T cell repertoires in COVID-19. Study-wide background: Sample material is recorded as cDNA or gDNA derived from T cells, B-cell-depleted T cells, or PBMCs.

The table came from immunoSEQ multiplex PCR; TCRdb's copy has only in-frame clones and leaves some out. The repertoire includes about 140,000 clones, approximately 86% of them detected once, and over 1.5% sits in the top ten. The length of the CDR3 is 19 residues. The germline CDR1 and CDR2 sequences are MDHEN and SYDVKM. The V and J ends lost 2 bases and 0 bases, in that order; junction bases with no gene match: 7. The receptor comes from a woman in her sixties or seventies with acute or convalescent COVID-19. This chain connects TRBV28 to TRBJ2-6; 10 bases agree with TRBD1. Sequencing used peripheral blood. The CDR3 loop reads CASSLRTGGAPSGANVLTF. CDR3 nucleotides: TGTGCCAGCAGTTTAAGGACAGGGGGTGCCCCCTCTGGGGCCAACGTCCTGACTTTC.